The entry that follows covers one T cell receptor beta chain sequence. Antigen unknown. The data belong to a study of graft-versus-host responses after intestinal transplantation. Study background: Recipients underwent multivisceral, liver-intestinal, or isolated intestinal transplants.

Study-level points and caveats: Marrow from the recipient contained GvH clones, some of which had appeared first in ileum or blood.

CDR1 is PRHDT, CDR2 FYEKMQ, per germline (reference sequence). The V and J ends lost 5 bases and 10 bases, in that order; junction bases with no gene match: 6. The length of the CDR3 is 13 residues. Only in-frame clones appear in the TCRdb table, and some are missing; sequencing was by immunoSEQ multiplex PCR. The data contain about 93,000 clones, roughly 93% of them singletons. Material: unstimulated CD8+ T cells sorted from spleen or lymph node cells, obtained before intestinal transplant. This chain connects TRBV13 to TRBJ2-1; 9 positions match TRBD2. The TCR was taken from a human donor who received an intestinal transplant. For the CDR3, the DNA is TGTGCCAGCAGCCTCGGACTAGCGATGGAGCAGTTCTTC. This sequence encodes CASSLGLAMEQFF. Full variable domain (rest looked up from reference TRBV13 and TRBJ2-1): AAGVIQSPRHLIKEKRETATLKCYPIPRHDTVYWYQQGPGQDPQFLISFYEKMQSDKGSIPDRFSAQQFSDYHSELNMSSLELGDSALYFCASSLGLAMEQFFGPGTRLTVL.